This T cell receptor beta chain originates from a study of blood T cell repertoires in COVID-19. Study-level background: Samples taken during acute and convalescent COVID-19 were collected in the United States, Italy and Spain.

TCRdb keeps only in-frame clones here, not all; method: immunoSEQ multiplex PCR. The sample has 200,000 to 250,000 clones; approximately 86% are singletons. The sequencing sample was made of peripheral blood. The TCR sequence derives from a man younger than 35 with active or convalescent COVID-19.

The DNA for the CDR3 is TGTGCCATCAGTGGGGGTGCAGGGAAGGGCTATGGCTACACCTTC. Translation gives CAISGGAGKGYGYTF. The chain combines TRBV10-3 with TRBJ1-2; tentative D call: TRBD1 (5 bases). The CDR3 spans 15 residues. Per the germline V gene, CDR1 is ENHRY and CDR2 is SYGVKD. The ends were cut back, 4 bases at V and 4 bases at J, with 16 bases in the middle.